This TCR beta chain is from a study of shared clonotypes between healthy human individuals. Trimming cost V 1 base and J 6 bases, with 17 bases left between them. This CDR3 has 16 residues. The method was immunoSEQ multiplex PCR; TCRdb's version includes in-frame clones alone and lacks a portion of them. The data hold 2 million or so clones, with 90% to 95% observed a single time. J is TRBJ1-5 and V is TRBV5-3, with a weak D call TRBD1 (6 bases). TRBV5-3 is an ORF, with its function uncertain. The receptor was derived from a man between 18 and 29 years old in good health. Material for sequencing was naive CD4+ T cells sorted from blood. Subset reported: CD45RA+ positively selected. The CDR3 here is CARSLPQGRIRQPQHF. In DNA form, the CDR3 reads TGTGCCAGAAGCTTGCCCCAGGGGCGGATTCGTCAGCCCCAGCATTTT.